The 4 T cell receptor beta chains in this list originate from one sample, sequenced in a study of CD8+ T cells in alopecia areata. It was cDNA, reverse transcribed from extracted RNA, that served as the sequencing template. Clones were read by immunoSEQ multiplex PCR, and TCRdb kept only the in-frame ones, dropping some. The table includes 140,000 to 150,000 clones, about 89% detected once. The sample in question was CD8+ T cells sorted from blood, obtained at week 0. The receptors were sampled from a human donor with alopecia areata.

This clone was found once. This CDR3 is CASSGSSGVGDTQYF. In nucleotides, the CDR3 is TGTGCCAGCAGCGGCTCAAGCGGGGTAGGGGATACGCAGTATTTT. The gene calls are TRBV9 and TRBJ2-3; TRBD2 matches 7 bases. V was pared by 3 bases and J by 6 bases, with 10 bases of the junction left unmatched. CDR1 is SGDLS and CDR2 is YYNGEE in the germline V gene. The CDR3 loop spans 15 amino acids. Together with reference TRBV9 and TRBJ2-3, the CDR3 gives the full variable domain: DSGVTQTPKHLITATGQRVTLRCSPRSGDLSVYWYQQSLDQGLQFLIQYYNGEERAKGNILERFSAQQFPDLHSELNLSSLELGDSALYFCASSGSSGVGDTQYFGPGTRLTVL.

This rearrangement joins TRBV2 to TRBJ1-1; 9 bases fit TRBD1. The junction had 9 bases not matched to a gene; V was cut back by 6 bases and J by 4 bases. This CDR3 is 15 amino acids long. Looked up from germline, CDR1 is SNHLY and CDR2 is FYNNEI. CDR3 residues: CASRPATGGSTEAFF. The CDR3 bases are TGTGCCAGCAGACCCGCGACAGGGGGATCCACTGAAGCTTTCTTT. The complete variable domain, with remaining parts taken from reference TRBV2 and TRBJ1-1, reads EPEVTQTPSHQVTQMGQEVILRCVPISNHLYFYWYRQILGQKVEFLVSFYNNEISEKSEIFDDQFSVERPDGSNFTLKIRSTKLEDSAMYFCASRPATGGSTEAFFGQGTRLTVV.

The rearrangement links TRBV5-1 to TRBJ2-7; possibly TRBD2 for D (6 bases). The CDR3 runs to 13 residues. Trimming left V 3 bases short and J 3 bases short, with 10 bases between. Germline loops: CDR1 SGHRS, CDR2 YFSETQ. CDR3 nucleotides: TGCGCCAGCAGCTCGGATAGCGGCTACGAGCAGTACTTC. Its protein product is CASSSDSGYEQYF. Drawing the rest from reference TRBV5-1 and TRBJ2-7, the complete variable domain is KAGVTQTPRYLIKTRGQQVTLSCSPISGHRSVSWYQQTPGQGLQFLFEYFSETQRNKGNFPGRFSGRQFSNSRSEMNVSTLELGDSALYLCASSSDSGYEQYFGPGTRLTVT.

The chain links TRBV27 to TRBJ2-3; 12 positions match TRBD2. V gave up 2 bases and J gave up 5 bases; unmatched junction bases: 5. The CDR3 spans 16 residues. CDR1 and CDR2 (germline): MNHEY, SMNVEV (reference sequence). CDR3 residues: CASSLEPGLAGDTQYF. The CDR3 bases are TGTGCCAGCAGTTTAGAACCGGGACTAGCGGGAGATACGCAGTATTTT.